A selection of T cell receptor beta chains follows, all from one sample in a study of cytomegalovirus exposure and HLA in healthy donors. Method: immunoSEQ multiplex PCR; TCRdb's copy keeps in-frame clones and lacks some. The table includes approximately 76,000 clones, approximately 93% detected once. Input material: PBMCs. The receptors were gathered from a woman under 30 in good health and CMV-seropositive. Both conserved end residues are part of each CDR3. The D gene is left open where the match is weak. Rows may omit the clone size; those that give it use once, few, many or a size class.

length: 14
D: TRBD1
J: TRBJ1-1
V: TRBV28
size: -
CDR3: CASKLPTGAAEAFF
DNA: TGTGCCAGCAAACTACCGACAGGGGCGGCTGAAGCTTTCTTT

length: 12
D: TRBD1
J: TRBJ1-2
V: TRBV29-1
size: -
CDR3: CSGGQDSDGYTF
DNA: TGCAGCGGCGGACAGGATTCGGATGGCTACACCTTC

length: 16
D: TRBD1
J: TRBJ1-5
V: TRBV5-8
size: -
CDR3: CASSPGTAPSNQPQHF
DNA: TGTGCCAGCAGCCCAGGGACAGCCCCTAGCAATCAGCCCCAGCATTTT

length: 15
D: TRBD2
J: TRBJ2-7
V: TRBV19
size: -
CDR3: CASSIAGGPLYEQYF
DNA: TGTGCCAGTAGTATTGCGGGAGGGCCTTTATACGAGCAGTACTTC

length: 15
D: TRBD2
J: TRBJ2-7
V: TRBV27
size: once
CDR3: CASSYQRGGTYEQYF
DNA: TGTGCCAGCAGTTATCAGCGGGGGGGTACCTACGAGCAGTACTTC

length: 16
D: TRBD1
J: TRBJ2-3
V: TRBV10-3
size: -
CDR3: CAISGARGPGSDTQYF
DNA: TGTGCCATCAGTGGGGCCAGGGGGCCGGGGTCAGATACGCAGTATTTT

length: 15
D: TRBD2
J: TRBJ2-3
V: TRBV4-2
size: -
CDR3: CASTRGAGGADTQYF
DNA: TGTGCCAGCACGCGGGGAGCGGGAGGGGCAGATACGCAGTATTTT

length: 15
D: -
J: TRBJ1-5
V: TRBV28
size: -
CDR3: CASSTPGDSNQPQHF
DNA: TGTGCCAGCAGTACCCCGGGGGATAGCAATCAGCCCCAGCATTTT

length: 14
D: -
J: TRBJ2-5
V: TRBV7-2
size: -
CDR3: CASSFTDGGETQYF
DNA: TGTGCCAGCAGCTTCACCGACGGAGGGGAGACCCAGTACTTC

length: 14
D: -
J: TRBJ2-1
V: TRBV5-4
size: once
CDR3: CASTLRLGDNEQFF
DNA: TGTGCCAGCACCCTGAGGCTAGGGGACAATGAGCAGTTCTTC

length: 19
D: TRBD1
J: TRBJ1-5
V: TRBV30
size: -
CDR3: CAWSTQMPGGAGSNQPQHF
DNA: TGTGCCTGGAGTACGCAAATGCCAGGGGGCGCGGGGAGCAATCAGCCCCAGCATTTT

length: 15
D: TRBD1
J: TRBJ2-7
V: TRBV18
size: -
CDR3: CASSAGQGRTYEQYF
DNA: TGTGCCAGCTCAGCCGGACAGGGTCGGACCTACGAGCAGTACTTC

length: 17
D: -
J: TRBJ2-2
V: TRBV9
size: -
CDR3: CASSVFSSNRNTGELFF
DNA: TGTGCCAGCAGCGTATTCTCCTCAAATAGGAACACCGGGGAGCTGTTTTTT

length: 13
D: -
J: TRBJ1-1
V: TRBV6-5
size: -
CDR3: CASSYGREVEAFF
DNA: TGTGCCAGCAGTTACGGTCGGGAGGTTGAAGCTTTCTTT

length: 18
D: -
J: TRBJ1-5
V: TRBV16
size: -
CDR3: CASSQPGGEGPLHQPQHF
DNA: TGTGCCAGCAGCCAACCGGGGGGAGAGGGCCCCTTACATCAGCCCCAGCATTTT